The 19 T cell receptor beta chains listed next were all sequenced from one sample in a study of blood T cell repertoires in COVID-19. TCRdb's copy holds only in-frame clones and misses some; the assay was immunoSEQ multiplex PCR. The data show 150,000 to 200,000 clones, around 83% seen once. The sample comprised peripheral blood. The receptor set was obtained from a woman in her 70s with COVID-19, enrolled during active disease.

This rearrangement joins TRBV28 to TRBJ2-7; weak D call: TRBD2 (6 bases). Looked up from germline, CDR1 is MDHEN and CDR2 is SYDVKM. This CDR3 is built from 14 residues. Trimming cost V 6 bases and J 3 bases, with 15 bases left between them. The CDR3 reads CASSMLGGSYEQYF. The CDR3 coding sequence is TGTGCCAGCAGCATGTTGGGAGGCAGCTACGAGCAGTACTTC.

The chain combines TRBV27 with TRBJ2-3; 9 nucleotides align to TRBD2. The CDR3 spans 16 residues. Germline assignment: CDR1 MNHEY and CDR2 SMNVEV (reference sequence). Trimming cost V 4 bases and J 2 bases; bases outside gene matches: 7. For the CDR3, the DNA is TGTGCCAGCAGTTCCGGACTAGCGCCTCACACAGATACGCAGTATTTT. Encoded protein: CASSSGLAPHTDTQYF.

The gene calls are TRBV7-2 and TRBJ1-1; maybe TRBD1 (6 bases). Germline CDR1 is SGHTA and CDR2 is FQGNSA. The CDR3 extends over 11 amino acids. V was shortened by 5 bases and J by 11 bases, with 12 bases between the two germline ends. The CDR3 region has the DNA TGTGCCAGCAGCCCGGACAGCGGTGCTTTCTTT. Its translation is CASSPDSGAFF.

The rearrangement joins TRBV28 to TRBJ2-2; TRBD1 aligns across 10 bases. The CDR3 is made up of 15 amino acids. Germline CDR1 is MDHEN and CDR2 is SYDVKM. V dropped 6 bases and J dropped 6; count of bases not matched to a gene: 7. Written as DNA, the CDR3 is TGTGCCAGCAGCCAGGACAGGGGGGAAGCCGGGGAGCTGTTTTTT. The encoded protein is CASSQDRGEAGELFF.

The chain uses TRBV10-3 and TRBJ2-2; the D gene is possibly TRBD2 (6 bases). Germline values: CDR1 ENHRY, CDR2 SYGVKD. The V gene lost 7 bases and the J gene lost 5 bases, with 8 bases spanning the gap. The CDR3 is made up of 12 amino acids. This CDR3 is CAIMEGTGELFF. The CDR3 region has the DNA TGTGCCATCATGGAGGGTACCGGGGAGCTGTTTTTT.

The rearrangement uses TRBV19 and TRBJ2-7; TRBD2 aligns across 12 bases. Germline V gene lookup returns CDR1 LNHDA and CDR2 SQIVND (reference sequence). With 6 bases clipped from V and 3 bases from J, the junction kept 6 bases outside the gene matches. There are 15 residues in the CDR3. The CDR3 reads CASRLTSGRGYEQYF. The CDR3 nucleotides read TGTGCCAGTAGATTGACTAGCGGGAGAGGCTACGAGCAGTACTTC.

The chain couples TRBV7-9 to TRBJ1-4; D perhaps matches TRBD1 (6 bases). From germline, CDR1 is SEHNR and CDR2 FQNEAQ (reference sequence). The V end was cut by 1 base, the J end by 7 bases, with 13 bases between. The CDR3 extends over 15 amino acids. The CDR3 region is CASSLDRDGGEKLFF. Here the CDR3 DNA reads TGTGCCAGCAGCTTAGACAGGGATGGCGGTGAAAAACTGTTTTTT.

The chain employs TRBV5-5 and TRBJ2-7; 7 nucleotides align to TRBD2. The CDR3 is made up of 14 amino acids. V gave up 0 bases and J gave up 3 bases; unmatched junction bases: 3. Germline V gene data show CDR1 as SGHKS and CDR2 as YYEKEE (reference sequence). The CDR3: CASSLEGGVYEQYF. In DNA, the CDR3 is TGTGCCAGCAGCTTGGAGGGAGGGGTCTACGAGCAGTACTTC.

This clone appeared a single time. The CDR3 region is CASSLGLPTGELFF. The CDR3 DNA follows: TGCGCCAGCAGCTTGGGACTACCAACCGGGGAGCTGTTTTTT. V is TRBV5-1 and J is TRBJ2-2; perhaps TRBD2 as D (5 bases). CDR1 SGHRS and CDR2 YFSETQ come from the germline V gene. Deletions cut 0 bases from V and 5 bases from J, with 8 bases between. CDR3 length equals 14 residues.

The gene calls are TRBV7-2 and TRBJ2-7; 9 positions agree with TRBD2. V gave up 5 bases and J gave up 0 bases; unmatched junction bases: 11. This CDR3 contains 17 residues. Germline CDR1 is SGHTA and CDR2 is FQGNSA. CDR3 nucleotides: TGTGCCAGCAGCCTCCCCTTGCTAGCGGGGACCTCCTACGAGCAGTACTTC. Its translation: CASSLPLLAGTSYEQYF.

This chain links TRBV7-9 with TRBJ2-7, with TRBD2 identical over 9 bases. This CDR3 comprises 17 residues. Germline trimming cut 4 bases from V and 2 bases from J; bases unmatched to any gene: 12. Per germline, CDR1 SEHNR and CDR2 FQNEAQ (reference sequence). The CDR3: CASSSYATSGQTYEQYF. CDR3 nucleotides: TGTGCCAGCAGCTCCTACGCTACTAGCGGGCAAACCTACGAGCAGTACTTC.

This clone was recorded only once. Written as DNA, the CDR3 is TGTGCCAGCAGCGTAGCTACGGGAACTGAAGCTTTCTTT. Translated: CASSVATGTEAFF. The chain uses TRBV9 and TRBJ1-1; D is undetermined. With 0 bases removed from V and 5 bases from J, the gap between germline ends came to 8 bases. Germline CDR1 SGDLS, CDR2 YYNGEE. CDR3 size: 13 residues.

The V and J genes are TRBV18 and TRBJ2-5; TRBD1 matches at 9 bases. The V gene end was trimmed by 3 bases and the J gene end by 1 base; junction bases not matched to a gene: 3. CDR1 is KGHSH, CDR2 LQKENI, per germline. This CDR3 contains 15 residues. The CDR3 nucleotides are TGTGCCAGCTCACCGCTGACAGGGGGCCAAGAGACCCAGTACTTC. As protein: CASSPLTGGQETQYF. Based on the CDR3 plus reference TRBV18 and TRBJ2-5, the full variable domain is NAGVMQNPRHLVRRRGQEARLRCSPMKGHSHVYWYRQLPEEGLKFMVYLQKENIIDESGMPKERFSAEFPKEGPSILRIQQVVRGDSAAYFCASSPLTGGQETQYFGPGTRLLVL.

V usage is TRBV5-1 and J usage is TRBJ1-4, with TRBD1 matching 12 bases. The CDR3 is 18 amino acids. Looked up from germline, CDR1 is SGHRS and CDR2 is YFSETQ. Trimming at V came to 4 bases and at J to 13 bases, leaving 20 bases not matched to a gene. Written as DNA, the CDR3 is TGCGCCAGCAGCCCAACCTCTATAGCGGGACAGGGGGCGCCGAGACTGTTTTTT. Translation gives CASSPTSIAGQGAPRLFF.

The CDR3 DNA sequence: TGTGCCAGCAGTTGGACTAGCGGGATGAGAGAGACCCAGTACTTC. Translating gives CASSWTSGMRETQYF. The chain joins TRBV28 to TRBJ2-5; 12 positions agree with TRBD2. V lost 4 bases to trimming and J lost 4 bases; unmatched junction nucleotides: 4. This CDR3 has 15 residues. CDR1 is MDHEN and CDR2 is SYDVKM in the germline V gene.

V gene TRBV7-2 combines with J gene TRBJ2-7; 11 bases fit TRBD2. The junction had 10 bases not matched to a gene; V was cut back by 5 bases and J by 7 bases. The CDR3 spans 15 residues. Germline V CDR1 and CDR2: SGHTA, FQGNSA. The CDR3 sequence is CASSTTSGGPREQYF. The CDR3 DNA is TGTGCCAGCAGCACCACTAGCGGGGGACCCCGGGAGCAGTACTTC.

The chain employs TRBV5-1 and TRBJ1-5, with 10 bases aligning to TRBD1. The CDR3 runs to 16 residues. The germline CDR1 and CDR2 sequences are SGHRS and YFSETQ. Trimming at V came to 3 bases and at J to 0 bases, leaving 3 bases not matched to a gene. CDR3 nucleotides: TGCGCCAGCAGCTCCGGGACAGGGGATAGCAATCAGCCCCAGCATTTT. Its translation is CASSSGTGDSNQPQHF.

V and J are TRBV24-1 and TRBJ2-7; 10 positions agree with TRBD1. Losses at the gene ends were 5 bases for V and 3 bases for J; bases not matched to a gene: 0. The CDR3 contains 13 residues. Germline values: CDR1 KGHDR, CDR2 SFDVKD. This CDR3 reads CATSGDRGYEQYF. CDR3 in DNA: TGTGCCACCAGTGGGGACAGGGGCTACGAGCAGTACTTC.

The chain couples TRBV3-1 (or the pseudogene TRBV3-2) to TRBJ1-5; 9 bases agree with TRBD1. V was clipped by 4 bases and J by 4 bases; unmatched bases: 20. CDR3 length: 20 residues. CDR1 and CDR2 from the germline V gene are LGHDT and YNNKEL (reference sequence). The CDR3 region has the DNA TGTGCCAGCAGCCGAGAAGATATCGACAGGGGGGCTATTACGAATCAGCCCCAGCATTTT. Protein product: CASSREDIDRGAITNQPQHF.